This passage covers 5 T cell receptor beta chains from one sample sequenced in a study of shared clonotypes between healthy human individuals. Naive CD8 cells lacked CD45RO and underwent positive selection for CCR7, leaving out terminally differentiated effector memory CD45RA+ cells. Data came from immunoSEQ multiplex PCR; TCRdb stores just in-frame clones and leaves some out. The data show fewer than 1 million clones, 95% to 97% seen once. Input material: naive CD8+ T cells sorted from blood. The receptors shown here come from a young man in good health.

This sequence joins TRBV2 and TRBJ2-7; TRBD2 is a possible D gene (6 bases). Trimming left V 4 bases short and J 3 bases short, with 10 bases between. This CDR3 has 13 amino acids. The germline CDR1 and CDR2 sequences are SNHLY and FYNNEI. The CDR3 region is CASSVRGNYEQYF. The CDR3 region has the DNA TGTGCCAGCAGTGTCCGGGGGAACTACGAGCAGTACTTC.

This chain joins TRBV10-3 and TRBJ2-3; D unclear. The germline V and J ends were trimmed by 8 bases and 2 bases, with 5 bases remaining between them. Germline V gene lookup returns CDR1 ENHRY and CDR2 SYGVKD. The CDR3 loop spans 11 amino acids. CDR3 in amino acids: CAIQTTDTQYF. As DNA, the CDR3 is TGTGCCATCCAAACCACAGATACGCAGTATTTT.

V usage is TRBV25-1 and J usage is TRBJ2-5; 8 bases match TRBD2. This CDR3 comprises 15 residues. Trimming took 1 base from V and 5 from J; bases not matched to a gene: 6. Germline CDR1 is MGHDK and CDR2 is SYGVNS. This chain's CDR3 is CASSEWGLVGETQYF. CDR3 coding DNA: TGTGCCAGCAGTGAATGGGGACTAGTAGGGGAGACCCAGTACTTC. Looking up the rest from reference TRBV25-1 and TRBJ2-5 gives the full variable domain: EADIYQTPRYLVIGTGKKITLECSQTMGHDKMYWYQQDPGMELHLIHYSYGVNSTEKGDLSSESTVSRIRTEHFPLTLESARPSHTSQYLCASSEWGLVGETQYFGPGTRLLVL.

This chain links TRBV4-1 with TRBJ2-7, with D unresolved. Germline-derived CDR1 and CDR2 are MGHRA and YSYEKL. V was clipped by 1 base and J by 2 bases, with 12 bases between them. This CDR3 comprises 15 residues. The CDR3: CASSQVSAGPYEQYF. As DNA, the CDR3 is TGCGCCAGCAGCCAAGTTTCCGCCGGGCCCTACGAGCAGTACTTC.

This rearrangement joins TRBV13 to TRBJ2-7; D is possibly TRBD1 (5 bases). Germline V gene sequence: CDR1 PRHDT, CDR2 FYEKMQ (reference sequence). The CDR3 length is 14 residues. V shed 5 bases and J shed 2 bases, with 13 bases lying between them. CDR3 amino acids: CASSAPDRTYEQYF. CDR3 nucleotides: TGTGCCAGCAGCGCTCCAGACAGAACCTACGAGCAGTACTTC.